Following are 11 T cell receptor beta chains from one sample sequenced in a study of cytomegalovirus exposure and HLA in healthy donors. Profiling relied on immunoSEQ multiplex PCR, and the TCRdb table lists in-frame clones only, not all of them. Of 220,000 or so clones detected, approximately 80% appear once; the ten largest clones hold around 15%. Source material: PBMCs. The receptors stem from a woman aged 25 to 45 in good health and CMV-seropositive.

The rearrangement links TRBV5-5 to TRBJ1-2; the D is unclear. Germline CDR1 reads SGHKS; CDR2 reads YYEKEE (reference sequence). V was clipped by 0 bases and J by 4 bases, with 10 bases between them. The CDR3 consists of 14 residues. The CDR3 sequence: CASSLGGYGYGYTF. CDR3 DNA: TGTGCCAGCAGCTTGGGGGGATACGGCTATGGCTACACCTTC.

The V gene is TRBV29-1, the J gene TRBJ1-2; D is perhaps TRBD1 (5 bases). The germline V gene has CDR1 SQVTM and CDR2 ANQGSEA. The CDR3 loop spans 12 amino acids. The V end lost 7 bases, the J end lost 4 bases, and 13 bases lay between the germline ends. CDR3 protein: CSAGGVTYGYTF. CDR3 bases: TGCAGCGCGGGGGGGGTTACCTATGGCTACACCTTC. Based on the CDR3 plus reference TRBV29-1 and TRBJ1-2, the full variable domain is SAVISQKPSRDICQRGTSLTIQCQVDSQVTMMFWYRQQPGQSLTLIATANQGSEATYESGFVIDKFPISRPNLTFSTLTVSNMSPEDSSIYLCSAGGVTYGYTFGSGTRLTVV.

This sequence joins TRBV27 and TRBJ2-7, with a weak D call TRBD2 (5 bases). This CDR3 region has 17 residues. Deletions cut 6 bases from V and 0 bases from J, with 21 bases between. In germline, CDR1 is MNHEY, CDR2 SMNVEV (reference sequence). The CDR3 nucleotides read TGTGCCAGCAGCCGATGGGGTTCGGACTCTTTCTCCTACGAGCAGTACTTC. Amino acid sequence: CASSRWGSDSFSYEQYF.

This sequence joins TRBV6-1 and TRBJ2-7, with 12 bases matching TRBD2. The germline V gene encodes CDR1 MNHNS and CDR2 SASEGT. V lost 5 bases to trimming and J lost 7 bases; unmatched junction nucleotides: 9. The CDR3 is 15 residues long. CDR3 DNA: TGTGCCAGCAGTCGGACTAGCGGGGTGCCTCTGGAGCAGTACTTC. Its translation: CASSRTSGVPLEQYF.

DNA for the CDR3: TGTGCCAGCAGCTCACCCCCACAGGGGGACCTTGAAGCTTTCTTT. Residues: CASSSPPQGDLEAFF. V gene TRBV11-2 combines with J gene TRBJ1-1; 8 bases align to TRBD1. This CDR3 region has 15 residues. Germline values: CDR1 SGHAT, CDR2 FQNNGV. The ends lost 4 bases at V and 7 bases at J; junction bases unmatched: 11.

CDR3 region: CASSATSGYEQYF. Written as DNA, the CDR3 is TGCGCCAGCAGCGCCACTAGCGGATACGAGCAGTACTTC. The J gene is TRBJ2-7, the V gene TRBV5-1, with 8 bases that match TRBD2. Germline V lookup: CDR1 SGHRS, CDR2 YFSETQ. Germline trimming cut 4 bases from V and 4 bases from J; bases unmatched to any gene: 4. CDR3 size: 13 residues. The complete variable domain, with remaining parts taken from reference TRBV5-1 and TRBJ2-7, reads KAGVTQTPRYLIKTRGQQVTLSCSPISGHRSVSWYQQTPGQGLQFLFEYFSETQRNKGNFPGRFSGRQFSNSRSEMNVSTLELGDSALYLCASSATSGYEQYFGPGTRLTVT.

This clone occurred once. The V call is TRBV20-1, the J call TRBJ2-7; D gene ambiguous. The CDR3 spans 11 residues. CDR1 is DFQATT and CDR2 is SNEGSKA in the germline V gene (reference sequence). V lost 4 bases to trimming and J lost 3 bases, with 7 bases between them. The CDR3 bases are TGCAGTGCTAAGGATCGCTACGAGCAGTACTTC. This encodes CSAKDRYEQYF.

To note about this clone: Within the sample, other DNA sequences also encode this same CDR3. This rearrangement joins TRBV27 to TRBJ1-1; 10 bases map to TRBD1. The V gene's germline CDR1 is MNHEY and CDR2 SMNVEV (reference sequence). The ends lost 2 bases at V and 5 bases at J; junction bases unmatched: 2. The CDR3 runs 14 residues. The CDR3 DNA reads as TGTGCCAGCAGTTTAAGGGACAGGGGAACTGAAGCTTTCTTT. This gives the protein CASSLRDRGTEAFF.

CDR3 sequence: CSARTNYGYTF. Here the CDR3 DNA reads TGCAGTGCACGTACTAACTATGGCTACACCTTC. This chain connects TRBV20-1 to TRBJ1-2; D is unresolved. CDR1 DFQATT and CDR2 SNEGSKA come from the germline V gene (reference sequence). Trimming removed 6 bases from V and 0 bases from J, with 5 bases in between. CDR3 length: 11 amino acids.

This clone has just a few counts. This chain joins TRBV13 and TRBJ1-2, with D possibly matching TRBD1 (5 bases). The CDR3 runs 15 residues. V lost 5 bases, J lost 8 bases, and 21 bases lay in between. Germline values: CDR1 PRHDT, CDR2 FYEKMQ (reference sequence). CDR3 amino acids: CASSTYTGEGRGYTF. For the CDR3, the DNA is TGTGCCAGCAGCACTTATACGGGGGAGGGTCGAGGCTACACCTTC.

The V gene is TRBV29-1, the J gene TRBJ1-5, with D perhaps TRBD1 (6 bases). This CDR3 spans 13 amino acids. Germline CDR1 and CDR2: SQVTM and ANQGSEA. Trimming removed 6 bases at V and 7 bases at J, with 16 bases between. The CDR3 loop is CSVVQGTGQPQHF. The CDR3 DNA sequence: TGCAGCGTGGTACAGGGTACAGGACAGCCCCAGCATTTT.